The 12 T cell receptor beta chains given below trace back to one sample, sequenced in a study of blood T cell repertoires in COVID-19. Only in-frame clones appear in the TCRdb table, and some are missing; sequencing was by immunoSEQ multiplex PCR. The sample consists of 180,000 or so clones, 70% to 90% of them appearing once. The sample was peripheral blood. The receptors were gathered from a woman of 80 years or more with acute or convalescent COVID-19.

This chain uses TRBV12-5 with TRBJ2-7; TRBD1 matches at 9 bases. CDR3 length: 17 amino acids. The germline CDR1 and CDR2 sequences are LGHNT and FRNRAP. The trim removed 2 bases at V and 6 bases at J, leaving 14 bases unmatched. The CDR3 here is CASGLILGRDRVPEQYF. In DNA, the CDR3 is TGTGCTAGTGGTTTGATACTTGGCCGGGACAGGGTACCCGAGCAGTACTTC.

The rearrangement joins TRBV12-3 or TRBV12-4 to TRBJ1-1; D call uncertain. The V end was cut by 5 bases, the J end by 0 bases, with 7 bases between. This CDR3 is 13 amino acids long. In DNA, the CDR3 is TGTGCCAGCAGTCCAAGCATGAACACTGAAGCTTTCTTT. It yields the protein CASSPSMNTEAFF.

CDR3 amino acids: CASSEEGGYGYTF. The DNA for the CDR3 is TGTGCCAGCAGTGAGGAGGGGGGGTATGGCTACACCTTC. J is TRBJ1-2 and V is TRBV5-4; TRBD1 might be the D (6 bases). V was pared by 5 bases and J by 5 bases, with 13 bases between. CDR1 and CDR2 (germline): SGHNT, YYREEE (reference sequence). The CDR3 runs 13 residues.

This chain connects TRBV15 to TRBJ2-5, with TRBD2 as a possible D gene (7 bases). V lost 3 bases and J lost 4, with 21 bases in between. Germline-derived CDR1 and CDR2 are LNHNV and YYDKDF (reference sequence). The CDR3 totals 17 residues. CDR3 amino acids: CATSRGGAGRFGETQYF. Here the CDR3 DNA reads TGTGCCACCAGCAGGGGGGGGGCAGGGAGGTTTGGAGAGACCCAGTACTTC.

The chain has TRBV7-2 and TRBJ1-3; D is unclear. The CDR3 is made up of 14 amino acids. CDR1 and CDR2 (germline): SGHTA, FQGNSA. The V end was cut by 5 bases, the J end by 3 bases, with 11 bases between. CDR3 sequence: CASSELSLGNTIYF. The DNA for the CDR3 is TGTGCCAGCAGCGAGTTAAGCCTTGGAAACACCATATATTTT.

The chain carries TRBV6-5 and TRBJ1-2; the match to TRBD1 covers 10 bases. Germline V gene data show CDR1 as MNHEY and CDR2 as SVGAGI. With V trimmed by 7 bases and J by 6 bases, 11 bases remained unmatched. CDR3 size: 15 residues. CDR3 sequence: CASTRDRGSIDGYTF. The CDR3 nucleotides are TGTGCCAGCACAAGGGACAGGGGTTCAATAGATGGCTACACCTTC.

This clone has only a few counts. The chain recombines TRBV7-2 with TRBJ2-7; 7 bases are shared with TRBD2. The CDR3 runs to 13 residues. V lost 4 bases to trimming and J lost 2 bases; unmatched junction nucleotides: 2. In germline, CDR1 is SGHTA, CDR2 FQGNSA. Written as DNA, the CDR3 is TGTGCCAGCAGCTCGGGGGGTACCTACGAGCAGTACTTC. It is translated as CASSSGGTYEQYF.

The chain links TRBV18 to TRBJ1-2, with TRBD1 matching over 8 bases. The CDR3 is made up of 14 amino acids. V shed 3 bases, J shed 4 bases, and the junction held 4 bases outside the gene matches. The germline V gene has CDR1 KGHSH and CDR2 LQKENI. This CDR3 is CASSPIDRGYGYTF. The CDR3, as DNA: TGTGCCAGCTCACCGATCGACAGGGGCTATGGCTACACCTTC.

The chain recombines TRBV7-3 with TRBJ2-2; 16 bases match TRBD2. J gave up 6 bases and V 4 bases, and 2 bases lay outside the gene matches. The CDR3 loop spans 16 amino acids. The V gene's germline CDR1 is SGHTA and CDR2 FQGTGA. CDR3 amino acids: CASSSGTSGRAGELFF. Written as DNA, the CDR3 is TGTGCCAGCAGCTCGGGGACTAGCGGGAGGGCCGGGGAGCTGTTTTTT.

The chain joins TRBV19 to TRBJ1-2; 9 bases are a match to TRBD1. Germline loops: CDR1 LNHDA, CDR2 SQIVND (reference sequence). J gave up 8 bases and V 5 bases, and 15 bases lay outside the gene matches. The CDR3 totals 16 residues. The DNA of the CDR3 is TGTGCCAGTAGTTCCGGGGAGGGGACAGGGAGTTCGGGCTACACCTTC. Protein: CASSSGEGTGSSGYTF. The full variable domain, rest sourced from reference TRBV19 and TRBJ1-2, is DGGITQSPKYLFRKEGQNVTLSCEQNLNHDAMYWYRQDPGQGLRLIYYSQIVNDFQKGDIAEGYSVSREKKESFPLTVTSAQKNPTAFYLCASSSGEGTGSSGYTFGSGTRLTVV.

The V and J genes are TRBV3-1 (or the pseudogene TRBV3-2) and TRBJ1-2; 7 nucleotides line up with TRBD1. CDR1 and CDR2 (germline): LGHDT, YNNKEL (reference sequence). With 4 bases clipped from V and 8 bases from J, the junction kept 7 bases outside the gene matches. This CDR3 has 13 residues. The CDR3 DNA is TGTGCCAGCAGCCCTACAGGGGAATACGGCTACACCTTC. The encoded protein is CASSPTGEYGYTF.

The genes are TRBV30 and TRBJ2-2, with a weak D call TRBD1 (6 bases). This CDR3 contains 13 residues. CDR1 is GTSNPN and CDR2 is SVGIG in the germline V gene (reference sequence). The V end was cut by 5 bases, the J end by 4 bases, with 11 bases between. CDR3 loop: CAWSGVPTGELFF. Here the CDR3 DNA reads TGTGCCTGGTCAGGGGTGCCCACCGGGGAGCTGTTTTTT.